One and the same sample provided the 23 T cell receptor beta chains below, sequenced in a study of beta chain features in type 1 diabetes. Study-level findings and limits: Among all four CD4+ subsets, Type 1 diabetes patients had TCRB CDR3s that were moderately but significantly shorter.

What was sequenced were expressed TCRB transcripts, since all of the isolated RNA had been reverse transcribed. Generated by immunoSEQ multiplex PCR, the TCRdb table keeps only in-frame clones and is missing some. Of around 150,000 clones listed, about 63% are singletons. These receptors are not linked to any known antigen. Sequenced material: naive CD4+ T cells from blood. These receptors came from a man aged 25 to 45 with type 1 diabetes.

The rearrangement uses TRBV18 and TRBJ2-3; D is unresolved. The CDR3 runs 13 residues. Germline CDR1 is KGHSH and CDR2 is LQKENI. V was shortened by 8 bases and J by 4 bases, with 13 bases between the two germline ends. The CDR3 nucleotides are TGTGCCAGCGCCGCTCTGGGGTCAGATACGCAGTATTTT. Its protein is CASAALGSDTQYF.

J is TRBJ1-2 and V is TRBV9; D is possibly TRBD1 (5 bases). The CDR3 extends over 15 amino acids. The V gene's germline CDR1 is SGDLS and CDR2 YYNGEE. V was pared by 4 bases and J by 3 bases, with 16 bases between. This chain's CDR3 is CASSSRERDYYGYTF. The CDR3 DNA reads TGTGCCAGCAGCTCCCGCGAGCGGGACTACTATGGCTACACCTTC.

This clone was observed a few times. The rearrangement joins TRBV29-1 to TRBJ2-3; the D gene is possibly TRBD1 (6 bases). CDR3 size: 15 residues. The germline V gene encodes CDR1 SQVTM and CDR2 ANQGSEA. Trimming removed 3 bases from V and 0 bases from J, with 13 bases in between. CDR3 nucleotide sequence: TGCAGCGTTGAGTCCTGGACAGAGAGCACAGATACGCAGTATTTT. Translating gives CSVESWTESTDTQYF.

The chain recombines TRBV15 with TRBJ2-1; D possibly corresponds to TRBD2 (6 bases). CDR1 LNHNV and CDR2 YYDKDF come from the germline V gene (reference sequence). The CDR3 extends over 13 amino acids. Trimming stripped 8 bases from V and 5 bases from J, with 13 bases between. CDR3 residues: CATLNRRDNEQFF. For the CDR3, the DNA is TGTGCCACCTTAAATAGGAGGGACAATGAGCAGTTCTTC. Full variable domain (outside the CDR3, taken from reference TRBV15 and TRBJ2-1): DAMVIQNPRYQVTQFGKPVTLSCSQTLNHNVMYWYQQKSSQAPKLLFHYYDKDFNNEADTPDNFQSRRPNTSFCFLDIRSPGLGDTAMYLCATLNRRDNEQFFGPGTRLTVL.

The gene calls are TRBV2 and TRBJ2-3; 8 bases map to TRBD1. Germline V CDR1 and CDR2: SNHLY, FYNNEI. The length of the CDR3 is 16 residues. Trimming cost V 6 bases and J 5 bases; bases outside gene matches: 13. The CDR3 sequence: CASSPDRASLGDTQYF. The CDR3 DNA reads as TGTGCCAGCAGCCCGGACAGGGCGAGTCTTGGAGATACGCAGTATTTT.

V and J are TRBV4-3 and TRBJ2-3; D is unresolved. In germline, CDR1 is LGHNA, CDR2 YSLEER. Trimming removed 2 bases at V and 0 bases at J, with 3 bases between. The CDR3 covers 13 residues. The CDR3 loop reads CASSQPSTDTQYF. The CDR3 coding sequence is TGCGCCAGCAGCCAACCTAGCACAGATACGCAGTATTTT.

This clone was recorded a few times. The chain couples TRBV30 to TRBJ2-4; D call uncertain. The CDR3 covers 15 residues. Germline CDR1 GTSNPN, CDR2 SVGIG (reference sequence). The germline V and J ends were trimmed by 0 bases and 0 bases, with 9 bases remaining between them. In nucleotides, the CDR3 is TGTGCCTGGAGTGTTGGTCTGCTAGCCAAAAACATTCAGTACTTC. Translated, it gives CAWSVGLLAKNIQYF.

This clone was observed a handful of times. The chain recombines TRBV29-1 with TRBJ1-2; D is uncertain. The CDR3 has 11 amino acids. The V and J ends lost 4 bases and 8 bases respectively, with 11 bases between them. Germline V gene sequence: CDR1 SQVTM, CDR2 ANQGSEA. CDR3 protein: CSVVWGEGYTF. The DNA of the CDR3 is TGCAGCGTTGTATGGGGTGAGGGCTACACCTTC.

A few counts support this clone. CDR3 bases: TGTGCCAGTAGTATCTTGCTGGAAGAGACCCAGTACTTC. Its protein product is CASSILLEETQYF. The V gene is TRBV19, the J gene TRBJ2-5; D is ambiguous. The CDR3 totals 13 residues. Germline CDR1 is LNHDA and CDR2 is SQIVND (reference sequence). V was trimmed by 3 bases and J by 3 bases, leaving 8 bases between them.

The rearrangement uses TRBV29-1 and TRBJ2-2, with D unclear. V was cut by 4 bases and J by 1 base, with 10 bases left in between. The CDR3 contains 14 residues. Germline V CDR1 and CDR2: SQVTM, ANQGSEA. CDR3: CSVAQDLNTGELFF. The CDR3 coding sequence is TGCAGCGTTGCTCAGGACCTGAACACCGGGGAGCTGTTTTTT.

This clone was counted once. This chain links TRBV27 with TRBJ2-7; 10 bases agree with TRBD1. The V and J ends lost 6 bases and 0 bases, in that order; junction bases with no gene match: 8. The length of the CDR3 is 16 residues. Germline-derived CDR1 and CDR2 are MNHEY and SMNVEV (reference sequence). The CDR3 spells CASSRSTGGLSYEQYF. The DNA of the CDR3 is TGTGCCAGCAGCCGATCGACAGGGGGCCTCTCCTACGAGCAGTACTTC.

This clone was observed a handful of times. The chain combines TRBV5-6 with TRBJ2-7; D ambiguous. The CDR3 consists of 13 residues. Germline CDR1 and CDR2: SGHDT and YYEEEE. Trimming removed 1 base at V and 7 bases at J, with 12 bases between. CDR3 sequence reads: CASSLRSRLEQYF. CDR3 in DNA: TGTGCCAGCAGCTTGAGGTCACGCCTAGAGCAGTACTTC.

This clone has just one count. The chain is built from TRBV18 and TRBJ2-1; tentative D call: TRBD1 (5 bases). CDR3 length: 14 residues. Trimming shortened V by 2 bases and J by 4 bases, and 9 bases separated the two germline ends. Germline V gene data show CDR1 as KGHSH and CDR2 as LQKENI. This CDR3 reads CASSPMTEYNEQFF. The DNA of the CDR3 is TGTGCCAGCTCACCAATGACAGAATACAATGAGCAGTTCTTC. The whole variable domain, filled in from reference TRBV18 and TRBJ2-1, reads NAGVMQNPRHLVRRRGQEARLRCSPMKGHSHVYWYRQLPEEGLKFMVYLQKENIIDESGMPKERFSAEFPKEGPSILRIQQVVRGDSAAYFCASSPMTEYNEQFFGPGTRLTVL.

The J gene is TRBJ2-7, the V gene TRBV29-1; D ambiguous. Looked up from germline, CDR1 is SQVTM and CDR2 is ANQGSEA. Deletions cut 4 bases from V and 1 base from J, with 11 bases between. This CDR3 is 13 amino acids long. The CDR3 DNA follows: TGCAGCGTTGCCATTGGACGGTCCTACGAGCAGTACTTC. It translates to CSVAIGRSYEQYF.

V and J are TRBV27 and TRBJ2-5; tentatively, D is TRBD2 (7 bases). The CDR3 length is 14 residues. V shed 2 bases and J shed 5 bases, with 12 bases lying between them. Per the germline V gene, CDR1 is MNHEY and CDR2 is SMNVEV (reference sequence). CDR3 in amino acids: CASSLAGALETQYF. CDR3 DNA sequence: TGTGCCAGCAGTTTAGCGGGGGCTCTGGAGACCCAGTACTTC.

This rearrangement joins TRBV16 to TRBJ1-1; possible D gene TRBD1, 5 bases. The germline CDR1 and CDR2 sequences are KGHSY and FQNENV. This CDR3 has 16 amino acids. V was pared by 4 bases and J by 1 base, with 16 bases between. The CDR3 region has the DNA TGTGCCAGCAGCCTCGCAGGGTCCCATGGGAACACTGAAGCTTTCTTT. Amino acids: CASSLAGSHGNTEAFF.

The V call is TRBV4-3, the J call TRBJ1-4, with no clear D. This CDR3 region has 13 residues. Deletions cut 4 bases from V and 5 bases from J, with 8 bases between. Germline assignment: CDR1 LGHNA and CDR2 YSLEER. DNA of the CDR3: TGCGCCAGCAGCCCCCGGGCGAATGAAAAACTGTTTTTT. Translated, it gives CASSPRANEKLFF.

The V and J genes are TRBV10-3 and TRBJ1-6; possibly TRBD1 for D (6 bases). The CDR3 sequence is 15 residues long. Trimming pared 6 bases from V and 9 bases from J, leaving 18 bases between. Germline loops: CDR1 ENHRY, CDR2 SYGVKD. CDR3 sequence: CAISGTGTESSPLHF. DNA of the CDR3: TGTGCCATCAGCGGAACAGGGACGGAGAGTTCACCCCTCCACTTT.

The rearrangement joins TRBV25-1 to TRBJ2-2, with D maybe TRBD1 (6 bases). The CDR3 sequence is 16 residues long. CDR1 MGHDK and CDR2 SYGVNS come from the germline V gene. Trimming left V 4 bases short and J 0 bases short, with 12 bases between. CDR3 in DNA: TGTGCCAGCAGTGGCAACAGGGCGCCGAACACCGGGGAGCTGTTTTTT. Protein: CASSGNRAPNTGELFF.

This clone has only a few counts. The V call is TRBV11-2, the J call TRBJ2-5; TRBD1 is a possible D gene (6 bases). This CDR3 has 15 amino acids. V dropped 5 bases and J dropped 1 base, with 14 bases sitting between them. Germline CDR1 and CDR2: SGHAT and FQNNGV. CDR3 DNA: TGTGCCAGCAGCGCCGGGACAACGTTCCAAGAGACCCAGTACTTC. It is translated as CASSAGTTFQETQYF.

The chain employs TRBV21-1 and TRBJ2-5; the table assigns TRBD1, which was not confirmed against the DNA. TRBV21-1 constitutes a pseudogene. There are 15 residues in the CDR3. The CDR3 loop is CASSITGTGMETQYF. The CDR3 DNA reads TGTGCCAGCAGCATCACCGGGACAGGGATGGAGACCCAGTACTTC.

The rearrangement joins TRBV2 to TRBJ2-5; no clear D. The CDR3 has 14 amino acids. In germline, CDR1 is SNHLY, CDR2 FYNNEI. The ends were cut back, 7 bases at V and 1 base at J, with 13 bases in the middle. CDR3 sequence: CASTRGRTQETQYF. The CDR3 region has the DNA TGTGCCAGCACACGAGGACGGACCCAAGAGACCCAGTACTTC.

This clone turned up a few times. V gene TRBV10-3 combines with J gene TRBJ1-1; D ambiguous. This CDR3 comprises 12 residues. Germline CDR1 ENHRY, CDR2 SYGVKD. V was shortened by 1 base and J by 8 bases, with 8 bases between the two germline ends. The DNA of the CDR3 is TGTGCCATCAGTGAGTTTGGTGGGGAAGCTTTCTTT. It specifies CAISEFGGEAFF.